The present TCR beta chain was sequenced within a study of blood T cell repertoires in COVID-19. Study as a whole: Italy, Spain and the United States were the sources of the convalescent and acute COVID-19 samples. PBMCs, B-cell-depleted T cells, or T cells were the source of the cDNA or gDNA that made up the material.

TCRdb keeps only in-frame clones here, not all; method: immunoSEQ multiplex PCR. This sample has around 430,000 clones, with 87% found just once. Assignments of participants to cohorts depended upon their own reported clinical history. Recovered status in Cohort 3 required two negative PCRs, clearance, or symptom resolution. The junction had 10 bases not matched to a gene; V was cut back by 2 bases and J by 0 bases. CDR3 length: 18 residues. The germline gives CDR1 LGHDT, CDR2 YNNKEL (reference sequence). The sequencing input was PBMCs or T cells enriched from blood (not recorded which). The receptor's source is a woman between 50 and 59 years old who had recovered from COVID-19. This sequence joins TRBV3-1 (or the pseudogene TRBV3-2) and TRBJ2-3; 8 bases map to TRBD1. CDR3: CASSQRSVRGQSTDTQYF. The CDR3 coding sequence is TGTGCCAGCAGCCAAAGATCGGTCAGGGGGCAGAGCACAGATACGCAGTATTTT.